This T cell receptor beta chain is from a study of low-dose radiotherapy and immunotherapy resistance in tumors. Study details: Daily oral aspirin at 300 mg began on cycle 1 day 1 and lasted four cycles.

In its sample, this clonotype was seen many times. The time point: before trial treatment. Low-dose radiotherapy, low-dose cyclophosphamide, aspirin, ipilimumab and nivolumab were all given to the donors. Patients qualified if they had advanced solid tumors that lacked tumor-infiltrating lymphocytes. First-strand cDNA used TRAV- and TRBV-specific primers, covering alpha and beta chains. It was with a constant-region primer and a V-primer adapter that TCRs were amplified over approximately 20 PCR cycles. Following isolation, mRNA was amplified via in vitro transcription. TCRdb re-called the reads with MiXCR, one entry per CDR3 protein. The sample has fewer than 90,000 distinct CDR3 sequences; about 19% are singletons. The sample here was PBMCs, taken before treatment. The source is a male donor with prostate cancer.

This CDR3 is CASTLGRLLDEQFF. The CDR3, as DNA: TGTGCCAGCACCCTAGGACGACTCTTGGATGAGCAGTTCTTC. The gene calls are TRBV6-2 or TRBV6-3 and TRBJ2-1; no definite D call. This CDR3 comprises 14 residues. CDR1 and CDR2 from the germline V gene are MNHEY and SVGEGT. V lost 7 bases and J lost 8, with 18 bases in between.